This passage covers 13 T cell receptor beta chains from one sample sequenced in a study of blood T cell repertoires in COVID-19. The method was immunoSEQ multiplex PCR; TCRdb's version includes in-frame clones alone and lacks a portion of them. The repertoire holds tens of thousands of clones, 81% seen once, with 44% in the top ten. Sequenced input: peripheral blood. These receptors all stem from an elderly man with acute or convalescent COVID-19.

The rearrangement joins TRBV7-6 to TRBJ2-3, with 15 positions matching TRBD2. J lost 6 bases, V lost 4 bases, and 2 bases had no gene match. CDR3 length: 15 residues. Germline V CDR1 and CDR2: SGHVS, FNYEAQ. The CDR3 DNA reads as TGTGCCAGCAGCTGGACTAGCGGGAGGGCGGATACGCAGTATTTT. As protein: CASSWTSGRADTQYF.

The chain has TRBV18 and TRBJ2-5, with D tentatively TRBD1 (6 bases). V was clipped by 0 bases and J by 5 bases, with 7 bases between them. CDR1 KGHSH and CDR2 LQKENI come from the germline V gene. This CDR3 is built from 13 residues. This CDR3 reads CASSPPGAETQYF. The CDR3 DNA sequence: TGTGCCAGCTCACCACCGGGGGCGGAGACCCAGTACTTC.

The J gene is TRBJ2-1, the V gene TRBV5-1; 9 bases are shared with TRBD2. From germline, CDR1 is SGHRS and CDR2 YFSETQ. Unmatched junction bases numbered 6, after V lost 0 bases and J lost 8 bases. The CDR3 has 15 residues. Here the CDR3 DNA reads TGCGCCAGCAGCTTGGGGCGGGAGGGCCAGGATGAGCAGTTCTTC. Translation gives CASSLGREGQDEQFF.

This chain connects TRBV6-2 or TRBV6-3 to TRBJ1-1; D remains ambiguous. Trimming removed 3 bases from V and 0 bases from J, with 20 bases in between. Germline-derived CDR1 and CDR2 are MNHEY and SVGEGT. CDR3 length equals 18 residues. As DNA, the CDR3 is TGTGCCAGCAGTTATAAAGGGCGGGGATTGATTTTGAACACTGAAGCTTTCTTT. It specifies CASSYKGRGLILNTEAFF.

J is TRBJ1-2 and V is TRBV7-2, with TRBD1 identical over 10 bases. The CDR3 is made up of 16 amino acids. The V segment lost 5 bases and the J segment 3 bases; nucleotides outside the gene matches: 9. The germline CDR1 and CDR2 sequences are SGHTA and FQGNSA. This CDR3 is CASSVRSTGGDYGYTF. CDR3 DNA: TGTGCCAGCAGCGTTCGATCGACAGGGGGCGACTATGGCTACACCTTC.

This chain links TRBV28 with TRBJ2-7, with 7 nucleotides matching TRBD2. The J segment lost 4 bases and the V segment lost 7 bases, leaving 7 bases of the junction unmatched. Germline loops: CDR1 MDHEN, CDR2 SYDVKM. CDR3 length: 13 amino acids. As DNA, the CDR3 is TGTGCCAGCATTGGAGGGAGGGCTTACGAGCAGTACTTC. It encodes CASIGGRAYEQYF. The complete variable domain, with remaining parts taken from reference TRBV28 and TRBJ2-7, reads DVKVTQSSRYLVKRTGEKVFLECVQDMDHENMFWYRQDPGLGLRLIYFSYDVKMKEKGDIPEGYSVSREKKERFSLILESASTNQTSMYLCASIGGRAYEQYFGPGTRLTVT.

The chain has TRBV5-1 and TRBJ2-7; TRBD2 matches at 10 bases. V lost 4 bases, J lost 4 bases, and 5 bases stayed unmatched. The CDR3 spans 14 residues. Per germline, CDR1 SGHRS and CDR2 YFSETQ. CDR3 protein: CASSNGLAEYEQYF. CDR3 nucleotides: TGCGCCAGCAGCAATGGACTAGCGGAGTACGAGCAGTACTTC.

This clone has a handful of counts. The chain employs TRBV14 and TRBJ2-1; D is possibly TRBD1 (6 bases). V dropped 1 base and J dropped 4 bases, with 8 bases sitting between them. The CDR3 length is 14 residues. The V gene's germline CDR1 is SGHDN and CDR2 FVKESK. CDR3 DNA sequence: TGTGCCAGCAGCCAAGCAAGGGGGTACAATGAGCAGTTCTTC. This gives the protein CASSQARGYNEQFF.

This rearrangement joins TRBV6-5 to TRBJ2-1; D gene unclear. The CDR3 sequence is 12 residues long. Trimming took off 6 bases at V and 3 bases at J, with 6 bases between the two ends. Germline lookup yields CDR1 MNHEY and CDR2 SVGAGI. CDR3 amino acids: CASRPDYNEQFF. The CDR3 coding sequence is TGTGCCAGCAGACCAGACTACAATGAGCAGTTCTTC.

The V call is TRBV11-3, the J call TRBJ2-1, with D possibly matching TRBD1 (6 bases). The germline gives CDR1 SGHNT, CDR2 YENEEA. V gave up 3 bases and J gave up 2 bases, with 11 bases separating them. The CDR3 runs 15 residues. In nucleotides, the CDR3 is TGTGCCAGCAGCTTCGAAACAGGGCCCTACAATGAGCAGTTCTTC. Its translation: CASSFETGPYNEQFF.

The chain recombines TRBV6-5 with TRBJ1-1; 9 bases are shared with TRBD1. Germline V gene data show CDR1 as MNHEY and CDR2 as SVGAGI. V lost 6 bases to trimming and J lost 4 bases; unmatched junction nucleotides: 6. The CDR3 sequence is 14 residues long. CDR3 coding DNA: TGTGCCAGCAGGGGGTTGGACAGGGGCACTGAAGCTTTCTTT. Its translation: CASRGLDRGTEAFF.

The CDR3 bases are TGTGCCAGCAGTGATGGACAGAACTACGAGCAGTACTTC. It translates to CASSDGQNYEQYF. This rearrangement joins TRBV2 to TRBJ2-7, with TRBD1 as a possible D gene (6 bases). V was trimmed by 3 bases and J by 3 bases, leaving 9 bases between them. Germline V lookup: CDR1 SNHLY, CDR2 FYNNEI. The length of the CDR3 is 13 residues.

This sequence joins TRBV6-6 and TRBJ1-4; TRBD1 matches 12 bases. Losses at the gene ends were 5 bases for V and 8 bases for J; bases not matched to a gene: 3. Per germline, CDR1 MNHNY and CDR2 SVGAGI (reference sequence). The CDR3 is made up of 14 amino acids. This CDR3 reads CASSRDRGREKLFF. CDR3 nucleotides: TGTGCCAGCAGTCGGGACAGGGGGCGGGAAAAACTGTTTTTT.